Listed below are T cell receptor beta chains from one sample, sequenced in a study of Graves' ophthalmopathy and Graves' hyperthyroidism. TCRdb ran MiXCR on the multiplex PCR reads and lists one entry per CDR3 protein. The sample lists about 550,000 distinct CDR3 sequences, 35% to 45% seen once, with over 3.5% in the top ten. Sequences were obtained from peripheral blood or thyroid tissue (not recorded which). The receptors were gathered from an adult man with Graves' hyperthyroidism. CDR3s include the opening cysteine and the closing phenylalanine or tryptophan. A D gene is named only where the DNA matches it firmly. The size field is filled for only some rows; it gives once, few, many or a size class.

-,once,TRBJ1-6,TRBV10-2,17,CASRPAGSSPYNSPLHF,TGCGCCAGCAGACCGGCAGGGTCAAGCCCCTATAATTCACCCCTCCACTTT
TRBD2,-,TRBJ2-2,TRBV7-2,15,CASSLAGGQLGELFF,TGTGCCAGCAGCCTAGCGGGAGGGCAGCTCGGGGAGCTGTTTTTT
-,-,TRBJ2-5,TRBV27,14,CASGQTRSRETQYF,TGTGCCAGCGGCCAAACTAGGAGTAGGGAGACCCAGTACTTC
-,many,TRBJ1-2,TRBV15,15,CATSRDEGNLDGYTF,TGTGCCACCAGCAGAGATGAAGGGAATTTGGATGGCTACACCTTC
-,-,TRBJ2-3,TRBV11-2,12,CASSPARDTQYF,TGTGCCAGCAGCCCGGCGAGGGATACGCAGTATTTT
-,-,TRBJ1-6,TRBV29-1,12,CSVGAVKATLHF,TGCAGCGTTGGGGCCGTGAAGGCCACCCTCCACTTT
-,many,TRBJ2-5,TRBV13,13,CASSLSLQETQYF,TGTGCCAGCAGTTTGAGCCTTCAAGAGACCCAGTACTTC
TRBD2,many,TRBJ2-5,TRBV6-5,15,CASSAFTSGSGTQYF,TGTGCCAGCAGTGCCTTTACTAGCGGGAGCGGGACCCAGTACTTC
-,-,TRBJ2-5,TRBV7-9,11,CASSYGQGTYF,TGTGCCAGCAGTTACGGCCAGGGGACGTACTTC
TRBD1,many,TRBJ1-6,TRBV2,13,CASSDAGQIPLHF,TGTGCCAGCAGTGATGCGGGACAGATACCCCTCCACTTT
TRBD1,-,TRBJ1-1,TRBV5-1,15,CASSRDRAMNTEAFF,TGCGCCAGCAGCAGGGACAGGGCCATGAACACTGAAGCTTTCTTT
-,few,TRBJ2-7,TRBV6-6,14,CASSYFPESYEQYF,TGTGCCAGCAGTTACTTCCCCGAATCCTACGAGCAGTACTTC
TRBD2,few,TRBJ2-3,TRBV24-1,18,CATSDGPVGGRPPDTQYF,TGTGCCACCAGTGATGGACCCGTGGGCGGGAGGCCCCCAGATACGCAGTATTTT
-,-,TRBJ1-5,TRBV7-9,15,CASSGGTSGIETQHF,TGTGCCAGCAGCGGCGGGACTAGCGGGATAGAGACCCAGCATTTT
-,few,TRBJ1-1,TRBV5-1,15,CASSLPPKGDTEAFF,TGCGCCAGCAGCTTGCCACCCAAGGGGGACACTGAAGCTTTCTTT